This T cell receptor (beta chain) originates from a study of blood T cell repertoires in COVID-19 (dated by TCRdb to 2019 to 2021). Study-wide context: Samples from collaborators originated in the United States, Italy and Spain and spanned both the acute and convalescent phases of COVID-19. The prospective study material was composed of cDNA or gDNA derived from T cells, B-cell-depleted T cells, or PBMCs. A de-identified subject ID, COVID-19 status, age in years and sex were almost always included in the sample metadata. Samples came from the ongoing ImmuneRACE study (first 160 participants) plus 1,254 subjects from 6 global collaborators. Where available, HLA class I and class II types were obtained from metadata supplied by the sample provider rather than from assay-based typing. The dataset comprised deeply sampled blood TCRbeta repertoires from subjects exposed to, actively infected with, or recovered from COVID-19. The repertoires were released in a freely available public database meant as a resource for research on the immune response to SARS-CoV-2.

Reading the germline V gene gives CDR1 SGHRS and CDR2 YFSETQ. V lost 0 bases and J lost 7 bases; the stretch between them is 5 bases long. The CDR3, from cysteine to phenylalanine, totals 13 residues. Of all the DNA, just the CDR3 is kept, 39 bases in frame from base 1. What the study reported, not specific to this receptor: The quantity of clinical and demographic metadata differed by source and by participant and was supplied without curation.

TCRbeta CDR3 regions were amplified from genomic DNA by means of the immunoSEQ Assay, a bias-controlled multiplex PCR. Processing in the source paper ran as follows. The number of nucleated cells in each sample was estimated by amplification of reference gene primers within the assay. To quantify the absolute abundance of each unique TCRbeta CDR3 rearrangement, sequence reads were collapsed and filtered. Productive Simpson clonality was computed per sample as the square root of Simpson's diversity index over productive rearrangements. Entries here come from immuneACCESS through TCRdb and include only in-frame sequences with V and J called. Some clones fail to appear in such tables; in the studies checked, an unresolved V gene covers under half of the shortfall, and the cause of the remainder is unknown. The V and J calls and clone size come from that table; D and trimming were worked out from the DNA. Across this sample there are approximately 170,000 clones, with approximately 87% seen only once. The ten largest clones add up to approximately 3.3% of the sample.

Remarks on this clone: Its antigen is still unknown. Base qualities are missing; no much larger clone stands one base away.

Whole blood was collected in K2EDTA tubes by collaborating institutions according to the institutions' own protocols. For TCRbeta analysis, collaborators shipped samples in one of three forms: frozen whole blood, isolated PBMCs, or DNA extracted from either of those sample types. This clonotype originated in a man between 18 and 29 years old with active or convalescent COVID-19. In this chain, TRBV5-1 is recombined with TRBJ1-6; possibly the D gene is TRBD1, per 5 matching bases. The sample comprised peripheral blood. The CDR3 here reads CASSLEGNSPLHF. Here is the DNA: TGCGCCAGCAGCTTGGAGGGGAATTCACCCCTCCACTTT. Beyond the CDR3, the reference TRBV5-1 and TRBJ1-6 genes provide the residues; the full variable domain reads: KAGVTQTPRYLIKTRGQQVTLSCSPISGHRSVSWYQQTPGQGLQFLFEYFSETQRNKGNFPGRFSGRQFSNSRSEMNVSTLELGDSALYLCASSLEGNSPLHFGNGTRLTVT.